These 27 T cell receptor beta chains originate from one sample sequenced in a study of CD8+ T cells in alopecia areata (dated by TCRdb to 2016 to 2019). The sample's time point label, decoded: baseline before oral tofacitinib. Library method: the immunoSEQ multiplex PCR assay. For TCR sequencing, RNA was extracted from every sample and reverse transcribed into cDNA to serve as template. TCRdb's version of the immuneACCESS table is confined to in-frame rearrangements and falls short of the full clone set. An unresolved V gene accounts for under half of the shortfall where checked; the remainder is of unknown origin. Present in this sample are approximately 180,000 clones, approximately 59% of which were seen just once. Roughly 15% of the sample rests with the top ten. Sequences were derived from CD4+ T cells sorted from blood, sampled at week 0. All receptors come from a human donor with alopecia areata.

This chain connects TRBV2 to TRBJ2-7, with D perhaps matching TRBD2 (6 bases). Trimming left V 6 bases short and J 4 bases short, with 13 bases between. Germline assignment: CDR1 SNHLY and CDR2 FYNNEI. CDR3 length: 13 amino acids. CDR3 sequence reads: CASRVGGGYEQYF. DNA for the CDR3: TGTGCCAGCAGGGTCGGCGGAGGGTACGAGCAGTACTTC.

This clone was counted a few times. The CDR3 is CASSYMTGGNNQPQHF. Here the CDR3 DNA reads TGTGCCAGCAGCTATATGACAGGCGGAAACAATCAGCCCCAGCATTTT. V is TRBV5-6 and J is TRBJ1-5; possibly TRBD1 for D (6 bases). V was clipped by 3 bases and J by 3 bases, with 16 bases between them. The CDR3 loop spans 16 amino acids. Looked up from germline, CDR1 is SGHDT and CDR2 is YYEEEE. Drawing the rest from reference TRBV5-6 and TRBJ1-5, the complete variable domain is DAGVTQSPTHLIKTRGQQVTLRCSPKSGHDTVSWYQQALGQGPQFIFQYYEEEERQRGNFPDRFSGHQFPNYSSELNVNALLLGDSALYLCASSYMTGGNNQPQHFGDGTRLSIL.

This clone was counted a few times. The chain combines TRBV29-1 with TRBJ2-2; a weak D match, TRBD1 (7 bases). CDR3 length equals 13 residues. Trimming pared 6 bases from V and 4 bases from J, leaving 12 bases between. The germline V gene has CDR1 SQVTM and CDR2 ANQGSEA. The chain's CDR3 is CSVQGGPTGELFF. The DNA of the CDR3 is TGCAGCGTCCAGGGGGGACCCACCGGGGAGCTGTTTTTT.

The chain is built from TRBV4-1 and TRBJ2-1; 7 bases align to TRBD2. V lost 3 bases to trimming and J lost 7 bases; unmatched junction nucleotides: 12. Germline CDR1 and CDR2: MGHRA and YSYEKL. CDR3 length: 16 residues. The CDR3 coding sequence is TGCGCCAGCAGCCAGGATGGAGCGGGGCGCGGGAATGAGCAGTTCTTC. Translated, it gives CASSQDGAGRGNEQFF.

This clone was observed once. The CDR3 reads CASSRDRVGQPQHF. In nucleotides, the CDR3 is TGTGCCAGCAGCCGGGACAGGGTGGGGCAGCCCCAGCATTTT. V gene TRBV5-6 combines with J gene TRBJ1-5; 9 bases line up with TRBD1. Per the germline V gene, CDR1 is SGHDT and CDR2 is YYEEEE. V lost 4 bases, J lost 7 bases, and 6 bases stayed unmatched. The CDR3 has 14 residues.

This clone was detected only a few times. The chain uses TRBV27 and TRBJ2-5, with D possibly TRBD1 on 7 matching bases. CDR3 length equals 13 residues. Germline loops: CDR1 MNHEY, CDR2 SMNVEV (reference sequence). V was trimmed by 3 bases and J by 5 bases, leaving 10 bases between them. The CDR3 is CASSFAGQETQYF. The CDR3 DNA is TGTGCCAGCAGTTTCGCGGGACAGGAGACCCAGTACTTC.

This sequence joins TRBV5-1 and TRBJ2-5; TRBD1 agrees at 10 bases. Germline V CDR1 and CDR2: SGHRS, YFSETQ. With 4 bases clipped from V and 3 bases from J, the junction kept 3 bases outside the gene matches. This CDR3 is built from 14 residues. The CDR3 region is CASSKGTGEETQYF. CDR3 DNA: TGCGCCAGCAGCAAGGGGACAGGGGAAGAGACCCAGTACTTC.

The chain couples TRBV11-3 to TRBJ2-5, with a tentative D call TRBD1 (6 bases). Per germline, CDR1 SGHNT and CDR2 YENEEA. This CDR3 spans 15 amino acids. Trimming pared 3 bases from V and 1 base from J, leaving 12 bases between. The CDR3 region has the DNA TGTGCCAGCAGCTTTCCAGGGGCCCTCCAAGAGACCCAGTACTTC. This encodes CASSFPGALQETQYF.

The V and J genes are TRBV29-1 and TRBJ2-4, with D perhaps TRBD1 (5 bases). The germline gives CDR1 SQVTM, CDR2 ANQGSEA. This CDR3 is 14 amino acids long. Deletions cut 7 bases from V and 2 bases from J, with 15 bases between. In DNA form, the CDR3 reads TGCAGCGCCGTGGGGCAGGGAACCAAAAACATTCAGTACTTC. It is translated as CSAVGQGTKNIQYF.

This clone was counted a few times. V gene TRBV7-3 combines with J gene TRBJ2-2, with D maybe TRBD2 (5 bases). Between the trimmed V and J ends, which lost 4 bases and 1 base, there was a span of 19 bases. CDR3 length: 18 amino acids. Germline lookup yields CDR1 SGHTA and CDR2 FQGTGA. CDR3 DNA: TGTGCCAGCAGCTCATACCCCCGGCTAGCTCAGAACACCGGGGAGCTGTTTTTT. Translated, it gives CASSSYPRLAQNTGELFF.

This rearrangement joins TRBV27 to TRBJ1-5; no clear D. CDR3 length: 14 residues. Between the trimmed V and J ends, which lost 6 bases and 4 bases, there was a span of 13 bases. Germline CDR1 and CDR2: MNHEY and SMNVEV (reference sequence). CDR3 protein: CASSSLAGNQPQHF. CDR3 nucleotides: TGTGCCAGCAGCTCCCTCGCCGGGAATCAGCCCCAGCATTTT.

This clone was picked up a small number of times. J is TRBJ2-4 and V is TRBV5-1; D is unresolved. The V end was cut by 0 bases, the J end by 8 bases, with 15 bases between. This CDR3 comprises 15 residues. Germline CDR1 and CDR2: SGHRS and YFSETQ. The CDR3 sequence is CASSLGNNDGDIQYF. The CDR3 DNA is TGCGCCAGCAGCTTGGGCAACAACGATGGGGACATTCAGTACTTC.

This chain connects TRBV19 to TRBJ1-6; D remains ambiguous. This CDR3 is built from 13 residues. Germline lookup yields CDR1 LNHDA and CDR2 SQIVND (reference sequence). Trimming shortened V by 0 bases and J by 7 bases, and 4 bases separated the two germline ends. The CDR3 spells CASSIDWNSPLHF. DNA of the CDR3: TGTGCCAGTAGTATAGATTGGAATTCACCCCTCCACTTT.

The chain employs TRBV11-2 and TRBJ2-5; D is unresolved. V lost 4 bases, J lost 3 bases, and 12 bases lay in between. This CDR3 has 14 amino acids. Germline CDR1 SGHAT, CDR2 FQNNGV. The CDR3 spells CASSSKRLEETQYF. The CDR3 coding sequence is TGTGCCAGCAGCTCAAAACGGCTAGAAGAGACCCAGTACTTC.

The V call is TRBV2, the J call TRBJ1-6; TRBD1 matches 7 bases. Germline loops: CDR1 SNHLY, CDR2 FYNNEI. CDR3 size: 13 residues. The V gene end was trimmed by 5 bases and the J gene end by 9 bases; junction bases not matched to a gene: 4. CDR3 sequence reads: CASSKGQSSPLHF. The DNA of the CDR3 is TGTGCCAGCAGTAAGGGACAGTCTTCACCCCTCCACTTT.

The chain links TRBV18 to TRBJ2-7, with 8 bases aligning to TRBD2. With V trimmed by 3 bases and J by 5 bases, 9 bases remained unmatched. The CDR3 has 15 residues. Germline V gene data show CDR1 as KGHSH and CDR2 as LQKENI. The CDR3 loop is CASSPPGGAGDEQYF. CDR3 in DNA: TGTGCCAGCTCACCCCCCGGGGGGGCGGGAGACGAGCAGTACTTC.

This clone has a handful of counts. V gene TRBV7-2 combines with J gene TRBJ2-7; D perhaps matches TRBD2 (6 bases). Trimming removed 5 bases from V and 3 bases from J, with 17 bases in between. The CDR3 has 15 residues. Germline lookup yields CDR1 SGHTA and CDR2 FQGNSA. CDR3 loop: CASSTTGLTYYEQYF. The DNA for the CDR3 is TGTGCCAGCAGCACCACGGGACTTACCTACTACGAGCAGTACTTC.

In the case of this clone: Relative to the germline gene, one junction end is altered; a read error may explain this. CDR3 sequence: CSVLPDRLSPLFF. CDR3 sequence (DNA): TGCAGCGTCCTCCCCGACCGACTCAGCCCACTTTTCTTC. The chain joins TRBV29-1 to TRBJ2-7; no definite D call. This CDR3 comprises 13 residues. The germline V gene encodes CDR1 SQVTM and CDR2 ANQGSEA.

This clone was seen more than once but under ten times. V is TRBV29-1 and J is TRBJ2-5, with 8 bases that match TRBD2. V lost 3 bases, J lost 6 bases, and 3 bases stayed unmatched. The CDR3 is 12 amino acids. Germline V CDR1 and CDR2: SQVTM, ANQGSEA. This CDR3 reads CSVEAGGQTQYF. The CDR3 nucleotides are TGCAGCGTTGAGGCGGGGGGACAGACCCAGTACTTC. The full variable domain, its missing parts supplied by reference TRBV29-1 and TRBJ2-5, is SAVISQKPSRDICQRGTSLTIQCQVDSQVTMMFWYRQQPGQSLTLIATANQGSEATYESGFVIDKFPISRPNLTFSTLTVSNMSPEDSSIYLCSVEAGGQTQYFGPGTRLLVL.

The CDR3 is CASLGDNTDTQYF. Written as DNA, the CDR3 is TGTGCCAGCTTGGGGGACAACACAGATACGCAGTATTTT. The chain has TRBV7-2 and TRBJ2-3, with a tentative D call TRBD1 (6 bases). There are 13 residues in the CDR3. Germline CDR1 SGHTA, CDR2 FQGNSA. V was trimmed by 8 bases and J by 2 bases, leaving 11 bases between them.

V is TRBV14 and J is TRBJ1-1, with TRBD1 identical over 7 bases. Germline-derived CDR1 and CDR2 are SGHDN and FVKESK. V gave up 4 bases and J gave up 1 base; unmatched junction bases: 6. The CDR3 contains 15 residues. The CDR3 is CASSLRQGPNTEAFF. The CDR3 DNA follows: TGTGCCAGCAGCCTGAGACAGGGCCCGAACACTGAAGCTTTCTTT.

This clone has a count of ten or more. V gene TRBV2 combines with J gene TRBJ2-5, with 8 bases lining up with TRBD1. The CDR3 has 14 amino acids. In germline, CDR1 is SNHLY, CDR2 FYNNEI. V was clipped by 5 bases and J by 5 bases; unmatched bases: 7. The CDR3 loop reads CASSSGQARETQYF. The CDR3 region has the DNA TGTGCCAGCAGTTCGGGACAGGCCCGCGAGACCCAGTACTTC.

J is TRBJ1-5 and V is TRBV5-6, with no clear D. Trimming removed 0 bases from V and 5 bases from J, with 18 bases in between. This CDR3 is built from 17 residues. Germline V gene sequence: CDR1 SGHDT, CDR2 YYEEEE. The CDR3 region is CASSLGSGPKVDQPQHF. CDR3 DNA: TGTGCCAGCAGCTTGGGATCAGGTCCCAAGGTCGATCAGCCCCAGCATTTT. Full variable domain (rest looked up from reference TRBV5-6 and TRBJ1-5): DAGVTQSPTHLIKTRGQQVTLRCSPKSGHDTVSWYQQALGQGPQFIFQYYEEEERQRGNFPDRFSGHQFPNYSSELNVNALLLGDSALYLCASSLGSGPKVDQPQHFGDGTRLSIL.

The rearrangement uses TRBV29-1 and TRBJ2-3; D gene ambiguous. The V gene lost 4 bases and the J gene lost 4 bases, with 15 bases spanning the gap. CDR1 SQVTM and CDR2 ANQGSEA come from the germline V gene. The CDR3 spans 14 residues. The CDR3: CSVGHQLRSDTQYF. CDR3 nucleotide sequence: TGCAGCGTTGGTCACCAGCTGCGCTCAGATACGCAGTATTTT.

This clone was detected only once. The chain employs TRBV30 and TRBJ2-1; TRBD2 agrees at 11 bases. Germline V CDR1 and CDR2: GTSNPN, SVGIG (reference sequence). The CDR3 covers 18 residues. J gave up 7 bases and V 0 bases, and 14 bases lay outside the gene matches. CDR3 bases: TGTGCCTGGAGTGTCCGCCTAGCGGGGGGACTGGGGTTGAATGAGCAGTTCTTC. This gives the protein CAWSVRLAGGLGLNEQFF.

This chain joins TRBV29-1 and TRBJ2-2; 11 bases are a match to TRBD2. This CDR3 has 18 residues. Germline V gene sequence: CDR1 SQVTM, CDR2 ANQGSEA. The V segment lost 6 bases and the J segment 4 bases; nucleotides outside the gene matches: 16. CDR3 coding DNA: TGCAGCGTCCTCGCACCCTTAGCGGGGGGGCGCAGCACCGGGGAGCTGTTTTTT. Amino acid sequence: CSVLAPLAGGRSTGELFF.

This clone was detected only once. The chain joins TRBV6-6 to TRBJ2-5; possibly TRBD2 for D (6 bases). V lost 10 bases, J lost 2 bases, and 17 bases lay in between. The CDR3 length is 14 residues. Germline V lookup: CDR1 MNHNY, CDR2 SVGAGI (reference sequence). Written as DNA, the CDR3 is TGTGCCACCCCCCCGGGGGTCATACAAGAGACCCAGTACTTC. As protein: CATPPGVIQETQYF.